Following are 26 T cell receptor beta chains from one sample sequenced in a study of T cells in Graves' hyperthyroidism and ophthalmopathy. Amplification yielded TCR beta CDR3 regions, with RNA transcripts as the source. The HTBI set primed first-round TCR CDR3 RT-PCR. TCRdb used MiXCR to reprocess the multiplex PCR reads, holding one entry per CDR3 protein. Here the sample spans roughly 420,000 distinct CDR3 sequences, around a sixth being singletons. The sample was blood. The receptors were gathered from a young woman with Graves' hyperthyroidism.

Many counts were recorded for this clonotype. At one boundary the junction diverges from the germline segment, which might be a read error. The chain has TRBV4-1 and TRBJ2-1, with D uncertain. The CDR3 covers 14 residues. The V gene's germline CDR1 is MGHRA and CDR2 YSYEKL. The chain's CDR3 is CASSPRTVYKEQFF. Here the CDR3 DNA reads TGCGCCAGCAGCCCCCGGACGGTGTACAAGGAGCAGTTCTTC.

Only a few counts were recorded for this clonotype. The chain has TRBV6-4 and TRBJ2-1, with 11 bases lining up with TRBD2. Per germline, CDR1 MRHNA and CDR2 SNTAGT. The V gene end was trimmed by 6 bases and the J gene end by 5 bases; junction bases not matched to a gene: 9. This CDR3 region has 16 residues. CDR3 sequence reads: CASSPTGTSGNNEQFF. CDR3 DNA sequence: TGTGCCAGCAGCCCTACCGGGACTAGCGGAAACAATGAGCAGTTCTTC.

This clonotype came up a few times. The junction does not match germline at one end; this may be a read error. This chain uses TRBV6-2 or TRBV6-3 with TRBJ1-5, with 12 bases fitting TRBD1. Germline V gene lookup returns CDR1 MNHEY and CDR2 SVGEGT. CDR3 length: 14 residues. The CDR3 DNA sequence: TGTGCCAGCATGCCCGGGACAGGGGGCTCACGACTGAATTTT. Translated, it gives CASMPGTGGSRLNF.

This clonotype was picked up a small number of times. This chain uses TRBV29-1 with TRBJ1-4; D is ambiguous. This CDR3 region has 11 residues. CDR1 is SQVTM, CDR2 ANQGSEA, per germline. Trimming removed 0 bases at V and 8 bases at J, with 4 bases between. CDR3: CSVEDGEKLFF. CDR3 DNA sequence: TGCAGCGTTGAAGACGGGGAAAAACTGTTTTTT.

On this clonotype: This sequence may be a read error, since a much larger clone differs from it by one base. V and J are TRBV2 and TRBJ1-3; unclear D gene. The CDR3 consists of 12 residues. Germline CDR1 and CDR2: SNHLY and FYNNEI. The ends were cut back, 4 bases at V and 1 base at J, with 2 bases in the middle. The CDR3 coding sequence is TGTGCCAGCAGTGTGTCTGGAAACACCATATATTTT. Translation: CASSVSGNTIYF.

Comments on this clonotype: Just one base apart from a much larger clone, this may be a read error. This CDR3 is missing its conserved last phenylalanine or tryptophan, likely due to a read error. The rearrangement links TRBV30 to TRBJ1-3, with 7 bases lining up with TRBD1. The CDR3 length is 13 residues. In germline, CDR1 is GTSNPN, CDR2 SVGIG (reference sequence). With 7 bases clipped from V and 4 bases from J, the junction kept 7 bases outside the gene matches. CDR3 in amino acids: CASNRGSGNTIYY. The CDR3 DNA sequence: TGTGCCTCAAACAGGGGATCGGGAAACACCATATATTAT.

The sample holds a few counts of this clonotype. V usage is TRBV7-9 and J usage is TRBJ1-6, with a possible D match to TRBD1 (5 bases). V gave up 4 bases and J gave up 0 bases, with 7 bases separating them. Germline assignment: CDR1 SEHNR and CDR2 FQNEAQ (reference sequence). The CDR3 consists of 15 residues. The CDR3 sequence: CASSSGNSYNSPLHF. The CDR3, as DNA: TGTGCCAGCAGCTCAGGGAACTCCTATAATTCACCCCTCCACTTT.

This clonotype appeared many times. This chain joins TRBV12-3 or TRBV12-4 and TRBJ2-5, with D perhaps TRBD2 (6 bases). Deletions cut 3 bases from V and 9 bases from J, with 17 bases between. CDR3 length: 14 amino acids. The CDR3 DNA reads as TGTGCCAGCAGTTTTTCACGGGTCCCGGGGGCCCAGTACTTC. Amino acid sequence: CASSFSRVPGAQYF.

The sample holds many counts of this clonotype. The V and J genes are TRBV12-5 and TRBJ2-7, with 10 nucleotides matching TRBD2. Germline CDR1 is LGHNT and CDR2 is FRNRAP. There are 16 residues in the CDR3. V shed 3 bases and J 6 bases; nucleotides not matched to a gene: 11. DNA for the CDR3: TGTGCTAGTGGTTTACGTCTAGCGGGAGAAATAGGCGAGCAGTACTTC. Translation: CASGLRLAGEIGEQYF.

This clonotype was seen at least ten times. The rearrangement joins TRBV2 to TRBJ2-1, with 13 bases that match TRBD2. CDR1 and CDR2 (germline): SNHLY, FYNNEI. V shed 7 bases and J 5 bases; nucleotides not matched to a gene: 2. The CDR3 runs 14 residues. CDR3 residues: CASKGLAGNNEQFF. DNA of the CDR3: TGTGCCAGCAAGGGACTAGCGGGAAACAATGAGCAGTTCTTC.

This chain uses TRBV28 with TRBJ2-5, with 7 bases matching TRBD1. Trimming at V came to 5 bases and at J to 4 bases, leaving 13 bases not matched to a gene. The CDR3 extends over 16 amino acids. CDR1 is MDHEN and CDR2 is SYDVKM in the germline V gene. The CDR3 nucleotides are TGTGCCAGCAGTCGTTATGAGAGGACAGGAGCAGAGACCCAGTACTTC. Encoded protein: CASSRYERTGAETQYF.

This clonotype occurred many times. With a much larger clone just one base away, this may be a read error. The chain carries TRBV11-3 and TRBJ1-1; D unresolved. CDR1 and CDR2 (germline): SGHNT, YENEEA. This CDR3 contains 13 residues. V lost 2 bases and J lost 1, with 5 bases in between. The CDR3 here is CASSLNTNTEAFF. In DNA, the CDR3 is TGTGCCAGCAGCTTAAACACGAACACTGAAGCTTTCTTT.

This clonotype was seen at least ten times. The CDR3 loop reads CASSFGDLANQPQHF. In nucleotides, the CDR3 is TGTGCCAGCAGTTTTGGGGACCTAGCAAATCAGCCCCAGCATTTT. This chain uses TRBV12-3 or TRBV12-4 with TRBJ1-5; D may be TRBD1 (5 bases). CDR3 length equals 15 residues. V was cut by 3 bases and J by 4 bases, with 13 bases left in between.

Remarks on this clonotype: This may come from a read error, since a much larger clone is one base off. CDR3 protein: CASSPVGTASETQYF. The CDR3 nucleotides are TGTGCTAGCAGCCCAGTGGGGACAGCGAGCGAGACCCAGTACTTC. This chain links TRBV7-7 with TRBJ2-5; 7 nucleotides align to TRBD1. The germline gives CDR1 SSHAT, CDR2 FNYEAQ (reference sequence). The CDR3 has 15 residues.

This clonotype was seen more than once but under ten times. CDR3 DNA: TGCGCCAGCAGCTTGGAGGGACAGCGGCTGTTTTTT. Protein product: CASSLEGQRLFF. The rearrangement links TRBV5-1 to TRBJ2-2; 7 bases agree with TRBD1. The CDR3 has 12 amino acids. Looked up from germline, CDR1 is SGHRS and CDR2 is YFSETQ. V lost 0 bases, J lost 13 bases, and 3 bases stayed unmatched.

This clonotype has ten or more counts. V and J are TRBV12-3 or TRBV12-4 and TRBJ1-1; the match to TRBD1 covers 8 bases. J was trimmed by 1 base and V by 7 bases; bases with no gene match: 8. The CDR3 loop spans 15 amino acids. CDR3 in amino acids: CASTFTGTGNTEAFF. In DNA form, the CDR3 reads TGTGCCAGCACCTTCACGGGGACAGGGAACACTGAAGCTTTCTTT.

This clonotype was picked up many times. The CDR3: CASSPFKGRVNTGELFF. CDR3 DNA: TGTGCCAGCAGCCCTTTTAAGGGACGGGTAAACACCGGGGAGCTGTTTTTT. The chain has TRBV3-1 and TRBJ2-2; D could derive from TRBD1 or TRBD2 (5 bases each). CDR3 length: 17 amino acids. Germline CDR1 is LGHDT and CDR2 is YNNKEL (reference sequence). Trimming cost V 4 bases and J 2 bases, with 17 bases left between them.

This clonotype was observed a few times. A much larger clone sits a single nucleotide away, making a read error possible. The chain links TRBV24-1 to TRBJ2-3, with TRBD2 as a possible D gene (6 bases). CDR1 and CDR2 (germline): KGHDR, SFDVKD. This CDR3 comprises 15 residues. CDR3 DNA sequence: TGTGCCGCCAGTGATGGCGGGGATTACACAGATACGCAGTATTTT. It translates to CAASDGGDYTDTQYF.

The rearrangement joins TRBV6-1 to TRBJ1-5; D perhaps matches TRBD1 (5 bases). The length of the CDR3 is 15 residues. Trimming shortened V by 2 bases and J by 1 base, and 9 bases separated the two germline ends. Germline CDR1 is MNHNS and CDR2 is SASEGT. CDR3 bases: TGTGCCAGCAGTGAAAGGGACGGGAGCAATCAGCCCCAGCATTTT. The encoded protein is CASSERDGSNQPQHF.

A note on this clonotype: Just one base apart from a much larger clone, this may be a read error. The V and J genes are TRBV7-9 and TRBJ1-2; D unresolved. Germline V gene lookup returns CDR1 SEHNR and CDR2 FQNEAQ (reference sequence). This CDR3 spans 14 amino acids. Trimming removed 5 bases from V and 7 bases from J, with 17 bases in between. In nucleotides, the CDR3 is TGTGCCAGCAGCCACGGGGAGGCGCGGGCTGGCTACACCTTC. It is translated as CASSHGEARAGYTF.

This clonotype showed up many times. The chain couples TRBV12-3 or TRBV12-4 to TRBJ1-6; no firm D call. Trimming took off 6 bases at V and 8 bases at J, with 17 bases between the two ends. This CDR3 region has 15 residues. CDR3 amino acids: CASSLLRGTDSPLHF. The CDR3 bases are TGTGCCAGCAGCCTATTACGAGGAACTGATTCACCCCTCCACTTT.

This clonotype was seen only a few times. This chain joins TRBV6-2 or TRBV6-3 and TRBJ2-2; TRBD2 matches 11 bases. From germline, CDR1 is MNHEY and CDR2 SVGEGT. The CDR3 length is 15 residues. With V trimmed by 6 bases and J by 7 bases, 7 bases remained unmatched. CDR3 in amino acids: CASSTSGSSGGELFF. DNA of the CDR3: TGTGCCAGCAGCACTAGCGGGAGTTCGGGCGGGGAGCTGTTTTTT.

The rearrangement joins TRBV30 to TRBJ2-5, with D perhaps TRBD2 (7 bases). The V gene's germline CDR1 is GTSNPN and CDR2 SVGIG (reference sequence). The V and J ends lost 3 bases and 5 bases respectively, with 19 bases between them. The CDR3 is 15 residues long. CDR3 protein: CAWSPPGGRGETQYF. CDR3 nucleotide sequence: TGTGCCTGGAGCCCCCCCGGGGGGCGAGGGGAGACCCAGTACTTC.

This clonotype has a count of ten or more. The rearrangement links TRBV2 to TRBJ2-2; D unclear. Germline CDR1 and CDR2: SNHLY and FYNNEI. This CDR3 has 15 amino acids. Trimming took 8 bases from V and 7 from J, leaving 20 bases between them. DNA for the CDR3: TGTGCCAGCCAATCGGACGCTACCTCGGGCGGGGAGCTGTTTTTT. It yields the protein CASQSDATSGGELFF.

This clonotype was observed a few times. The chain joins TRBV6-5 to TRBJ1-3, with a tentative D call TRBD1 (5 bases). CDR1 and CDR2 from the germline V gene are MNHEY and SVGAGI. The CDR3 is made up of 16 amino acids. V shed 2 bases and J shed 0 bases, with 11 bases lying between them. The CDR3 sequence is CASSYQGFGSGNTIYF. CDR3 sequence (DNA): TGTGCCAGCAGTTACCAGGGTTTCGGCTCTGGAAACACCATATATTTT.

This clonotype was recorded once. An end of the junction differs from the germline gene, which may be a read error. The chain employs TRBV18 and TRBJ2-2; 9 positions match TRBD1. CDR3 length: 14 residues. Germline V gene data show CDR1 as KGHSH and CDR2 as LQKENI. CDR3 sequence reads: CASSPQGATGELFF. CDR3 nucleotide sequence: TGTGCCAGCTCGCCACAGGGGGCCACCGGGGAGCTGTTTTTT.